One sample yielded the 5 T cell receptor beta chains listed below, sequenced in a study of shared clonotypes between healthy human individuals. Some clones are missing from TCRdb's copy, which holds only in-frame ones; the method was immunoSEQ multiplex PCR. The sample includes more than 1 million clones, around 78% of them seen just once. Sequencing input: memory CD4+ T cells from PBMCs. Documented subset: CD45RA-negative fraction. The receptors shown here come from a man aged 18 to 29 in good health. Some clones in this sample may be carry-over from other donors' samples.

The chain employs TRBV4-1 and TRBJ1-6, with 7 bases that match TRBD1. The V and J ends lost 1 base and 10 bases, in that order; junction bases with no gene match: 4. The CDR3 extends over 14 amino acids. Germline-derived CDR1 and CDR2 are MGHRA and YSYEKL. DNA for the CDR3: TGCGCCAGCAGCCAAGGACAGGGAGGCTCACCCCTCCACTTT. This gives the protein CASSQGQGGSPLHF.

The chain combines TRBV9 with TRBJ2-7; 10 bases fit TRBD2. J lost 3 bases, V lost 0 bases, and 3 bases had no gene match. The CDR3 extends over 15 amino acids. Germline V gene data show CDR1 as SGDLS and CDR2 as YYNGEE. CDR3 region: CASSVGLAGDYEQYF. The CDR3 DNA reads TGTGCCAGCAGCGTAGGGCTAGCGGGAGACTACGAGCAGTACTTC.

The V gene is TRBV28, the J gene TRBJ1-4; D might be TRBD1 (5 bases). This CDR3 is built from 15 residues. V lost 4 bases and J lost 8, with 17 bases in between. Germline CDR1 and CDR2: MDHEN and SYDVKM. CDR3 nucleotides: TGTGCCAGCAGTTCGGGACGTCAGATGGGCGAAAAACTGTTTTTT. It yields the protein CASSSGRQMGEKLFF.

This clone was counted a few times. Other DNA sequences in this sample translate to the same CDR3. V gene TRBV9 combines with J gene TRBJ1-1, with unresolved D. Germline V gene data show CDR1 as SGDLS and CDR2 as YYNGEE. There are 13 residues in the CDR3. V lost 4 bases to trimming and J lost 8 bases, with 15 bases between them. DNA for the CDR3: TGTGCCAGCAGCCCCAGGCCCCAAACGGAAGCTTTCTTT. This codes for CASSPRPQTEAFF.

This clone was found many times. This chain joins TRBV29-1 and TRBJ2-1; TRBD1 is a possible D gene (6 bases). The CDR3 runs 14 residues. Germline V gene sequence: CDR1 SQVTM, CDR2 ANQGSEA. With 7 bases removed from V and 2 bases from J, the gap between germline ends came to 15 bases. The CDR3 region is CSGKGRDTYNEQFF. For the CDR3, the DNA is TGCAGCGGTAAGGGTCGGGACACCTACAATGAGCAGTTCTTC.